These 23 T cell receptor beta chains originate from one sample sequenced in a study. TCRdb re-called the 5' RACE reads with MiXCR, one entry per CDR3 protein. This sample has about 50,000 distinct CDR3 sequences, with around a quarter found just once. The specimen was naive CD4+ T cells sorted from blood. Described subset: naive CD4+ T cells, CD4+CD45RA+CD25-. The receptors were sampled from a female donor with breast cancer.

In its sample, this clonotype is medium-sized. The gene calls are TRBV6-5 and TRBJ2-1, with 13 positions matching TRBD2. V lost 6 bases, J lost 1 base, and 9 bases stayed unmatched. The CDR3 extends over 18 amino acids. Germline V lookup: CDR1 MNHEY, CDR2 SVGAGI. CDR3 amino acids: CASRDRLAGGPSYNEQFF. CDR3 sequence (DNA): TGTGCCAGCAGGGACCGACTAGCGGGGGGCCCTTCCTACAATGAGCAGTTCTTC.

Remarks on this clonotype: The junction departs from the called germline gene at one end, perhaps through a read error. V gene TRBV12-3 or TRBV12-4 combines with J gene TRBJ2-2; weak D call: TRBD2 (6 bases). The CDR3 spans 14 residues. CDR3 residues: CASRAGRNTEELFF. The CDR3 nucleotides are TGTGCCAGCAGAGCGGGCCGGAACACCGAGGAGCTGTTTTTT.

The J gene is TRBJ2-3, the V gene TRBV6-1; possibly TRBD1 for D (6 bases). CDR3 size: 15 residues. Germline loops: CDR1 MNHNS, CDR2 SASEGT. V shed 5 bases and J shed 3 bases, with 15 bases lying between them. CDR3 DNA sequence: TGTGCCAGCAGTTACCTGGGGGCGGGTACAGATACGCAGTATTTT. This codes for CASSYLGAGTDTQYF.

The table lists this clonotype with a few counts. V usage is TRBV20-1 and J usage is TRBJ2-1, with TRBD2 as a possible D gene (5 bases). Germline V gene lookup returns CDR1 DFQATT and CDR2 SNEGSKA (reference sequence). The CDR3 totals 14 residues. Deletions cut 1 base from V and 6 bases from J, with 13 bases between. The CDR3, as DNA: TGCAGTGCTAGAGTGGGTTCTGCGGGCAATGAGCAGTTCTTC. Translated, it gives CSARVGSAGNEQFF.

The chain links TRBV5-1 to TRBJ1-1, with D tentatively TRBD1 (5 bases). Germline CDR1 is SGHRS and CDR2 is YFSETQ. The germline V and J ends were trimmed by 0 bases and 3 bases, with 12 bases remaining between them. The CDR3 has 15 residues. As DNA, the CDR3 is TGCGCCAGCAGCTTGGGGGGGTCGGGAGACACTGAAGCTTTCTTT. This codes for CASSLGGSGDTEAFF.

This clonotype was seen only a few times. The V and J genes are TRBV5-1 and TRBJ2-3; perhaps TRBD1 as D (5 bases). The CDR3 is 16 amino acids. The V gene's germline CDR1 is SGHRS and CDR2 YFSETQ. With 4 bases removed from V and 3 bases from J, the gap between germline ends came to 18 bases. CDR3 loop: CASSPGRALGTDTQYF. CDR3 DNA sequence: TGCGCCAGCAGCCCGGGCAGGGCCCTGGGGACAGATACGCAGTATTTT. Supplemented by reference TRBV5-1 and TRBJ2-3, the full variable domain reads KAGVTQTPRYLIKTRGQQVTLSCSPISGHRSVSWYQQTPGQGLQFLFEYFSETQRNKGNFPGRFSGRQFSNSRSEMNVSTLELGDSALYLCASSPGRALGTDTQYFGPGTRLTVL.

The CDR3 spells CASSPGTSGGDTQYF. For the CDR3, the DNA is TGTGCCAGCAGTCCGGGGACTAGCGGGGGAGATACGCAGTATTTT. J is TRBJ2-3 and V is TRBV12-3 or TRBV12-4, with 14 positions matching TRBD2. The CDR3 runs to 15 residues. The junction had 3 bases not matched to a gene; V was cut back by 5 bases and J by 5 bases.

This clonotype has just a few counts. This rearrangement joins TRBV5-6 to TRBJ2-1; 11 bases are shared with TRBD2. This CDR3 spans 17 amino acids. Trimming took 1 base from V and 1 from J; bases not matched to a gene: 4. Germline V CDR1 and CDR2: SGHDT, YYEEEE. The CDR3 DNA sequence: TGTGCCAGCAGCTTGTCTAGCGGGGGGATGTCCTACAATGAGCAGTTCTTC. This codes for CASSLSSGGMSYNEQFF.

This clonotype occurred a few times. The chain has TRBV5-1 and TRBJ2-3; 9 nucleotides agree with TRBD1. CDR1 and CDR2 from the germline V gene are SGHRS and YFSETQ. Losses at the gene ends were 0 bases for V and 2 bases for J; bases not matched to a gene: 1. This CDR3 region has 15 residues. The CDR3: CASSLGQGVTDTQYF. The CDR3 nucleotides read TGCGCCAGCAGCTTGGGACAGGGGGTCACAGATACGCAGTATTTT.

There are a few counts of this clonotype. The chain uses TRBV11-1 and TRBJ1-1; D remains unclear. V lost 5 bases and J 3 bases, leaving 13 bases between the germline ends. CDR3 size: 14 residues. Germline assignment: CDR1 SGHAT and CDR2 FQDESV (reference sequence). Here the CDR3 reads CASSPRTGYTEAFF. DNA of the CDR3: TGTGCCAGCAGCCCCCGGACGGGATACACTGAAGCTTTCTTT. The full variable domain, its missing parts supplied by reference TRBV11-1 and TRBJ1-1, is EAEVAQSPRYKITEKSQAVAFWCDPISGHATLYWYRQILGQGPELLVQFQDESVVDDSQLPKDRFSAERLKGVDSTLKIQPAELGDSAMYLCASSPRTGYTEAFFGQGTRLTVV.

The chain links TRBV5-1 to TRBJ1-3; no definite D call. The CDR3 consists of 14 residues. Germline CDR1 reads SGHRS; CDR2 reads YFSETQ. V lost 2 bases and J 0 bases, leaving 6 bases between the germline ends. CDR3 sequence: CASSFDGSGNTIYF. The CDR3 DNA follows: TGCGCCAGCAGCTTTGACGGCTCTGGAAACACCATATATTTT.

The J gene is TRBJ2-5, the V gene TRBV4-1; D may be TRBD1 (6 bases). Trimming pared 1 base from V and 7 bases from J, leaving 7 bases between. This CDR3 has 12 residues. Germline CDR1 and CDR2: MGHRA and YSYEKL. The CDR3 DNA reads as TGCGCCAGCAGCCAAGTAGGGGGGACCCAGTACTTC. This encodes CASSQVGGTQYF.

This clonotype turned up a few times. This chain links TRBV5-1 with TRBJ1-2, with D unresolved. V lost 0 bases to trimming and J lost 8 bases, with 8 bases between them. The germline CDR1 and CDR2 sequences are SGHRS and YFSETQ. The CDR3 length is 12 residues. The CDR3 here is CASSLDAEGYTF. The CDR3, as DNA: TGCGCCAGCAGCTTGGACGCAGAAGGCTACACCTTC.

The CDR3 region is CATSRGMSGTSGDTQYF. Written as DNA, the CDR3 is TGTGCCACCAGCCGAGGAATGAGCGGGACTAGCGGAGATACGCAGTATTTT. The J gene is TRBJ2-3, the V gene TRBV24-1, with TRBD2 matching over 11 bases. Germline CDR1 is KGHDR and CDR2 is SFDVKD. The CDR3 totals 17 residues. The J segment lost 5 bases and the V segment lost 7 bases, leaving 13 bases of the junction unmatched.

The chain recombines TRBV20-1 with TRBJ1-2; possible D gene TRBD1, 6 bases. Germline V gene lookup returns CDR1 DFQATT and CDR2 SNEGSKA (reference sequence). V lost 5 bases to trimming and J lost 4 bases, with 14 bases between them. There are 13 residues in the CDR3. The CDR3 coding sequence is TGCAGTGCTCATAAGGGGGAGACCTATGGCTACACCTTC. Its translation is CSAHKGETYGYTF.

This chain connects TRBV4-2 to TRBJ2-3; D may be TRBD1 or TRBD2 (5 bases each). V was trimmed by 4 bases and J by 2 bases, leaving 13 bases between them. The CDR3 is 15 residues long. Germline loops: CDR1 LGHNA, CDR2 YNFKEQ. In DNA, the CDR3 is TGTGCCAGCAGCCCCCGGGACGGAGACACAGATACGCAGTATTTT. The encoded protein is CASSPRDGDTDTQYF.

This clonotype was counted a few times. This sequence joins TRBV28 and TRBJ1-2; no firm D call. The CDR3 contains 15 residues. Deletions cut 5 bases from V and 8 bases from J, with 21 bases between. The germline CDR1 and CDR2 sequences are MDHEN and SYDVKM. CDR3 amino acids: CASSLIYASGDGYTF. CDR3 nucleotides: TGTGCCAGCAGTCTGATTTATGCTTCAGGTGACGGCTACACCTTC.

This clonotype was observed at least ten times. The chain couples TRBV10-2 to TRBJ2-3; 9 bases line up with TRBD2. V trimming: 11 bases; J trimming: 4 bases; junction bases outside the gene matches: 7. Looked up from germline, CDR1 is WSHSY and CDR2 is SAAADI. CDR3 length equals 13 residues. The DNA of the CDR3 is TGCGCCGCACTAGCGGGCGGTTCAGATACGCAGTATTTT. As protein: CAALAGGSDTQYF.

The rearrangement joins TRBV6-2 or TRBV6-3 to TRBJ1-5; D is uncertain. The germline CDR1 and CDR2 sequences are MNHEY and SVGEGT. The CDR3 loop spans 19 amino acids. V lost 0 bases to trimming and J lost 0 bases, with 18 bases between them. The chain's CDR3 is CASSYSRVISYDSNQPQHF. In DNA form, the CDR3 reads TGTGCCAGCAGTTACTCGAGGGTTATCAGCTACGATAGCAATCAGCCCCAGCATTTT.

This sequence joins TRBV5-1 and TRBJ1-2; 8 bases map to TRBD1. This CDR3 has 16 residues. Unmatched junction bases numbered 6, after V lost 0 bases and J lost 2 bases. In germline, CDR1 is SGHRS, CDR2 YFSETQ. The CDR3 region is CASSLGPGGANYGYTF. The CDR3 coding sequence is TGCGCCAGCAGCTTGGGTCCAGGGGGCGCGAACTATGGCTACACCTTC.

The chain is built from TRBV5-1 and TRBJ2-3, with a weak D call TRBD1 (7 bases). Germline V gene sequence: CDR1 SGHRS, CDR2 YFSETQ. The CDR3 contains 16 residues. V lost 3 bases and J lost 0, with 14 bases in between. The CDR3 DNA reads as TGCGCCAGCAGCTCACAGGGGAGGACTAGCACAGATACGCAGTATTTT. Amino acid sequence: CASSSQGRTSTDTQYF.

The chain couples TRBV4-3 to TRBJ2-5, with TRBD2 identical over 11 bases. V dropped 0 bases and J dropped 2; count of bases not matched to a gene: 5. CDR3 length equals 17 residues. CDR1 and CDR2 from the germline V gene are LGHNA and YSLEER. The CDR3: CASSQEIWTSGQETQYF. For the CDR3, the DNA is TGCGCCAGCAGCCAAGAGATATGGACTAGCGGGCAAGAGACCCAGTACTTC.

This clonotype turned up a few times. The chain recombines TRBV6-5 with TRBJ2-5; D remains unclear. The germline gives CDR1 MNHEY, CDR2 SVGAGI. The CDR3 totals 12 residues. Trimming removed 0 bases from V and 5 bases from J, with 4 bases in between. The CDR3 nucleotides are TGTGCCAGCAGTTACTCGTGGGAGACCCAGTACTTC. Its protein product is CASSYSWETQYF.